This T cell receptor (beta chain) came from a study of OX40 agonist ivuxolimab in advanced cancers. Study details: At just under 85% male, the cohort had a mean age of about 60 years, ranging from about 20 to 80. General study results and limits: Among some nonresponders, normalized T-cell clonal expansion was also low. By week 6 at 0.1 to 3.0 mg/kg, blood CD4+ and CD8+ T cells had expanded clonally. Expanded clones were, on average, more numerous in CD8+ T cells than in CD4+.

The table came from immunoSEQ multiplex PCR; TCRdb's copy has only in-frame clones and leaves some out. The repertoire holds some 64,000 clones, with about 89% as singletons. Regarding this clone: Its target is not known.

This sequence was found in an adult with an advanced solid tumor such as melanoma, head and neck, liver or kidney cancer. Specimen: CD4+ or CD8+ T cells sorted from blood, collected in a trial of the OX40 agonist ivuxolimab.

The chain's CDR3 is CASSYGTGVEAFF. The CDR3 coding sequence is TGCGCCAGCAGCTATGGGACAGGGGTAGAAGCTTTCTTT. The J gene is TRBJ1-1, the V gene TRBV5-1; 10 bases match TRBD1. CDR1 and CDR2 (germline): SGHRS, YFSETQ. This CDR3 comprises 13 residues. V was pared by 3 bases and J by 8 bases, with 4 bases of the junction left unmatched.